This T cell receptor beta chain was sequenced during a study of blood T cell repertoires in COVID-19. Assay used: immunoSEQ multiplex PCR; TCRdb lists only in-frame clones, some missing. The sample lists tens of thousands of clones, 75% to 90% occurring once. V lost 4 bases and J lost 5, with 8 bases in between. The CDR3 is made up of 12 amino acids. Germline CDR1 and CDR2: SNHLY and FYNNEI. The sample comprised peripheral blood. This TCR came from a man older than 75 with COVID-19, enrolled during active disease. The rearrangement uses TRBV2 and TRBJ1-2, with no clear D. The DNA of the CDR3 is TGTGCCAGCAGTGGCGACACTTATGGCTACACCTTC. Amino acids: CASSGDTYGYTF. The complete variable domain, with remaining parts taken from reference TRBV2 and TRBJ1-2, reads EPEVTQTPSHQVTQMGQEVILRCVPISNHLYFYWYRQILGQKVEFLVSFYNNEISEKSEIFDDQFSVERPDGSNFTLKIRSTKLEDSAMYFCASSGDTYGYTFGSGTRLTVV.